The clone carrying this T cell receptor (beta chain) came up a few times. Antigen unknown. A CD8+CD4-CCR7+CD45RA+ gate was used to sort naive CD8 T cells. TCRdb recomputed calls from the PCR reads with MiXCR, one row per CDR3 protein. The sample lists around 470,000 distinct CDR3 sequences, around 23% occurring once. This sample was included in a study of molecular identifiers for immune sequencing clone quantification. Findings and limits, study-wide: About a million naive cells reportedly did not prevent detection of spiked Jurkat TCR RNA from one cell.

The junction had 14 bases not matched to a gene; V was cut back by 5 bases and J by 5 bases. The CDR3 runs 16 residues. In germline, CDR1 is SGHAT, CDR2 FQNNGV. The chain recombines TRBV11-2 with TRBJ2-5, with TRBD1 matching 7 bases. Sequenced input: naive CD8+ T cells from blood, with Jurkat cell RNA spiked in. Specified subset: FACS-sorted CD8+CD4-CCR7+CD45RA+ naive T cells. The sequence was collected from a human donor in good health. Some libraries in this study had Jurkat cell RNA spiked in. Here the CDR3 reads CASSRAEGALMETQYF. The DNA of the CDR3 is TGTGCCAGCAGCCGGGCTGAGGGGGCCCTTATGGAGACCCAGTACTTC.